The 11 T cell receptor beta chains in this list originate from one sample, sequenced in a study of cytomegalovirus exposure and HLA in healthy donors. Vbeta (60) and Jbeta (13) primers were used in the PCR. The table came from immunoSEQ multiplex PCR; TCRdb's copy has only in-frame clones and leaves some out. The sample lists about 69,000 clones, just over 65% occurring once. The sequenced sample was PBMCs. The source is a woman in her 30s in good health and CMV-seronegative.

J is TRBJ1-2 and V is TRBV6-1, with D perhaps TRBD1 (6 bases). Germline V gene data show CDR1 as MNHNS and CDR2 as SASEGT. The CDR3 spans 12 residues. The V gene lost 2 bases and the J gene lost 8 bases, with 9 bases spanning the gap. For the CDR3, the DNA is TGTGCCAGCAGTGAAACAGGGAGAGGCTACACCTTC. Its protein is CASSETGRGYTF.

This rearrangement joins TRBV5-4 to TRBJ2-5; 11 nucleotides line up with TRBD2. The assigned J gene may be wrong: the sequence end matches TRBJ2-7 better. The CDR3 consists of 16 residues. The germline V gene encodes CDR1 SGHNT and CDR2 YYREEE (reference sequence). CDR3 protein: CASSPNLAGGRDEQYF. The CDR3 bases are TGTGCCAGCAGCCCTAATCTAGCGGGGGGCCGCGACGAGCAGTACTTC.

This clone was picked up a small number of times. The chain links TRBV19 to TRBJ2-7, with D perhaps TRBD1 (6 bases). The germline V gene has CDR1 LNHDA and CDR2 SQIVND (reference sequence). V was shortened by 3 bases and J by 4 bases, with 13 bases between the two germline ends. This CDR3 region has 14 residues. The CDR3 loop is CASSIQGRRYEQYF. The CDR3 nucleotides read TGTGCCAGTAGTATCCAGGGGCGAAGGTACGAGCAGTACTTC.

The chain links TRBV5-6 to TRBJ2-2; 9 bases match TRBD2. The CDR3 covers 18 residues. The J segment lost 4 bases and the V segment lost 4 bases, leaving 14 bases of the junction unmatched. Germline assignment: CDR1 SGHDT and CDR2 YYEEEE. The CDR3 spells CASSGIAGATPVTGELFF. CDR3 DNA sequence: TGTGCCAGCAGCGGAATAGCGGGGGCGACGCCGGTCACCGGGGAGCTGTTTTTT.

This clone is labeled as medium-sized (0.01 to 0.1%). The chain joins TRBV7-9 to TRBJ2-7; 9 bases match TRBD1. Germline V gene sequence: CDR1 SEHNR, CDR2 FQNEAQ (reference sequence). This CDR3 has 15 amino acids. Losses at the gene ends were 0 bases for V and 6 bases for J; bases not matched to a gene: 6. The CDR3 region has the DNA TGTGCCAGCAGCTTAGCCGGGACAGGGCGGATCGAGCAGTACTTC. It is translated as CASSLAGTGRIEQYF.

V and J are TRBV4-2 and TRBJ1-5; D is possibly TRBD1 (5 bases). The germline V gene has CDR1 LGHNA and CDR2 YNFKEQ. Trimming pared 0 bases from V and 4 bases from J, leaving 10 bases between. The CDR3 extends over 15 amino acids. The CDR3: CASSQDWGENQPQHF. In DNA form, the CDR3 reads TGTGCCAGCAGCCAAGATTGGGGGGAAAATCAGCCCCAGCATTTT.

In its sample, this clone was seen once. The chain recombines TRBV28 with TRBJ2-1, with TRBD1 matching 12 bases. Germline CDR1 is MDHEN and CDR2 is SYDVKM. The CDR3 is made up of 16 amino acids. V dropped 7 bases and J dropped 9; count of bases not matched to a gene: 13. CDR3 loop: CASTPRDRGLSGEQFF. In nucleotides, the CDR3 is TGTGCCAGCACCCCGAGGGACAGGGGGCTTAGTGGTGAGCAGTTCTTC.

The J gene is TRBJ2-3, the V gene TRBV6-5; 10 bases agree with TRBD2. The V segment lost 6 bases and the J segment 4 bases; nucleotides outside the gene matches: 7. The CDR3 runs to 15 residues. Germline V CDR1 and CDR2: MNHEY, SVGAGI. DNA of the CDR3: TGTGCCAGCAGCCCAAGCGGGGGGGCTCCAGATACGCAGTATTTT. Amino acids: CASSPSGGAPDTQYF.

The chain employs TRBV11-2 and TRBJ1-1, with a weak D call TRBD1 (6 bases). The CDR3 spans 16 residues. Germline V gene lookup returns CDR1 SGHAT and CDR2 FQNNGV. The V gene lost 8 bases and the J gene lost 0 bases, with 19 bases spanning the gap. CDR3: CASGQSGGRMNTEAFF. The DNA for the CDR3 is TGTGCCAGCGGACAGTCGGGGGGCAGAATGAACACTGAAGCTTTCTTT.

For this clone: Mismatch with germline at one junction end may stem from a read error. The chain employs TRBV10-2 and TRBJ2-7; TRBD2 matches at 7 bases. CDR3 length: 17 residues. Germline loops: CDR1 WSHSY, CDR2 SAAADI. The CDR3 sequence: CASKVGRGYRGAYEQYF. In DNA form, the CDR3 reads TGCGCAAGCAAGGTGGGGCGGGGCTACCGGGGGGCCTACGAGCAGTACTTC.

This rearrangement joins TRBV28 to TRBJ1-2; D not certain. This CDR3 contains 15 residues. The V gene's germline CDR1 is MDHEN and CDR2 SYDVKM. Between the trimmed V and J ends, which lost 0 bases and 3 bases, there was a span of 11 bases. The CDR3 is CASSLWYSSDYGYTF. The CDR3 DNA is TGTGCCAGCAGTTTATGGTACTCCTCGGACTATGGCTACACCTTC.